The sequence of this T cell receptor (beta chain) was determined in a study of shared clonotypes between healthy human individuals. Points from the study as a whole: Larger estimated richness was generally seen in naive subsets than in memory subsets. Though the depth was large, rarefaction showed that sorted-subset sequencing was incomplete.

The CDR3 loop spans 17 amino acids. Germline V gene sequence: CDR1 MDHEN, CDR2 SYDVKM. The V gene end was trimmed by 4 bases and the J gene end by 2 bases; junction bases not matched to a gene: 11. Researchers ran the assay at a deep level. Each sorted subset replicate got 200 ng genomic DNA, roughly 27,000 genomes. Assay: immunoSEQ multiplex PCR; the TCRdb copy retains only in-frame clones and omits some. The sample yields approximately 1.9 million clones, over 85% seen once. As for this clone: The antigen is not known.

Positive CCR7 selection of CD45RO-negative cells yielded the naive CD8 cells, and terminally differentiated effector memory CD45RA+ cells were excluded. This clonotype was obtained from a young man in good health. Some clones in this sample may be carry-over from other donors' samples. The chain has TRBV28 and TRBJ2-7; 10 bases are a match to TRBD2. The source material was naive CD8+ T cells from PBMCs. CDR3 DNA: TGTGCCAGCAGTTACCCTACGAGCGGGAGGGCCCCCTACGAGCAGTACTTC. Protein: CASSYPTSGRAPYEQYF.